The clone carrying this TCR beta chain occurred many times. Antigen unknown. Amplification of TCR beta CDR3 regions was performed using RNA transcripts as template. First-round RT-PCR of the TCR CDR3 relied on the HTBI primer set. Via MiXCR, TCRdb re-called the multiplex PCR reads, giving one row per CDR3 protein. The table lists 340,000 or so distinct CDR3 sequences, roughly 15% of them singletons. This entry belongs to a study of T cells in Graves' hyperthyroidism and ophthalmopathy. Notes on the study in general: Ophthalmopathy and stable hyperthyroidism were separated by a 13 V-J model.

Uncontrolled infection, other autoimmune disease, pregnancy or lactation disqualified patients from enrolment. Germline loops: CDR1 SGHRS, CDR2 YFSETQ. The CDR3 has 15 residues. The germline V and J ends were trimmed by 4 bases and 0 bases, with 14 bases remaining between them. This TCR derives from a man aged 25-45 years with Graves' hyperthyroidism. Sequenced: blood. The chain links TRBV5-1 to TRBJ2-7; D remains ambiguous. The CDR3: CASSKATLSSYEQYF. The CDR3 coding sequence is TGCGCCAGCAGCAAGGCAACCCTCAGCTCCTACGAGCAGTACTTC. Together with reference TRBV5-1 and TRBJ2-7, the CDR3 gives the full variable domain: KAGVTQTPRYLIKTRGQQVTLSCSPISGHRSVSWYQQTPGQGLQFLFEYFSETQRNKGNFPGRFSGRQFSNSRSEMNVSTLELGDSALYLCASSKATLSSYEQYFGPGTRLTVT.